These 25 T cell receptor beta chains were sequenced from one sample in a study of long-term antiretroviral therapy in people with HIV. The authors ran the immunoSEQ assay, v3.0, at survey level. Sequencing used immunoSEQ multiplex PCR; TCRdb keeps in-frame clones, though not all of them. Of about 30,000 clones listed, 75% to 95% were seen once; the top ten hold about 4.3%. The sample was unsorted PBMCs, taken more than 5 years after starting antiretroviral therapy. The receptor set was obtained from a woman in her thirties or forties with HIV.

This clone came up once. The chain recombines TRBV29-1 with TRBJ2-4; a weak D match, TRBD1 (6 bases). Trimming took 6 bases from V and 4 from J, leaving 19 bases between them. Per germline, CDR1 SQVTM and CDR2 ANQGSEA. The CDR3 sequence is 15 residues long. CDR3 residues: CSVESEDRHKNIQYF. CDR3 coding DNA: TGCAGCGTCGAGTCCGAGGACAGACATAAAAACATTCAGTACTTC.

The chain employs TRBV7-6 and TRBJ2-1; TRBD2 agrees at 11 bases. This CDR3 contains 16 residues. With V trimmed by 5 bases and J by 7 bases, 10 bases remained unmatched. Germline V gene sequence: CDR1 SGHVS, CDR2 FNYEAQ. Written as DNA, the CDR3 is TGTGCCAGCAGCCCCTTTAGCGGGGGGGCTGAAAATGAGCAGTTCTTC. This encodes CASSPFSGGAENEQFF.

The V call is TRBV12-5, the J call TRBJ1-2; D is possibly TRBD1 (6 bases). Per the germline V gene, CDR1 is LGHNT and CDR2 is FRNRAP. Trimming stripped 5 bases from V and 2 bases from J, with 9 bases between. The CDR3 is made up of 13 amino acids. The CDR3: CASGLGTNYGYTF. In nucleotides, the CDR3 is TGTGCTAGTGGTCTCGGGACAAACTATGGCTACACCTTC.

The chain has TRBV7-9 and TRBJ2-4, with 7 bases that match TRBD2. The V gene end was trimmed by 5 bases and the J gene end by 7 bases; junction bases not matched to a gene: 11. Germline lookup yields CDR1 SEHNR and CDR2 FQNEAQ (reference sequence). The CDR3 runs to 15 residues. The CDR3: CASSSWGGSMNIQYF. CDR3 DNA sequence: TGTGCCAGCAGCAGCTGGGGGGGGAGTATGAACATTCAGTACTTC. Full variable domain (remainder filled in from reference TRBV7-9 and TRBJ2-4): DTGVSQNPRHKITKRGQNVTFRCDPISEHNRLYWYRQTLGQGPEFLTYFQNEAQLEKSRLLSDRFSAERPKGSFSTLEIQRTEQGDSAMYLCASSSWGGSMNIQYFGAGTRLSVL.

V usage is TRBV4-1 and J usage is TRBJ2-5, with D tentatively TRBD2 (6 bases). The V gene lost 4 bases and the J gene lost 5 bases, with 17 bases spanning the gap. CDR3 length: 15 residues. From germline, CDR1 is MGHRA and CDR2 YSYEKL. CDR3 in DNA: TGCGCCAGCAGCCTTCTCGGGACTGTTTGGGAGACCCAGTACTTC. Encoded protein: CASSLLGTVWETQYF.

The chain is built from TRBV12-5 and TRBJ1-5; 7 bases align to TRBD1. Trimming cost V 5 bases and J 0 bases; bases outside gene matches: 7. The germline V gene has CDR1 LGHNT and CDR2 FRNRAP. There are 16 residues in the CDR3. Written as DNA, the CDR3 is TGTGCTAGTGGTAACCCTACAGGGGTTAGCAATCAGCCCCAGCATTTT. Translation: CASGNPTGVSNQPQHF.

V usage is TRBV12-5 and J usage is TRBJ2-1, with unresolved D. Trimming took off 0 bases at V and 8 bases at J, with 2 bases between the two ends. The CDR3 extends over 11 amino acids. CDR1 and CDR2 (germline): LGHNT, FRNRAP. CDR3 DNA: TGTGCTAGTGGTTTGGTTGATGAGCAGTTCTTC. It yields the protein CASGLVDEQFF.

The chain employs TRBV29-1 and TRBJ1-2, with unresolved D. V lost 4 bases and J 1 base, leaving 13 bases between the germline ends. Germline V gives CDR1 SQVTM, CDR2 ANQGSEA. The CDR3 is made up of 14 amino acids. CDR3 DNA: TGCAGCGTTGCCTCCGGGTCACTTAACTATGGCTACACCTTC. This encodes CSVASGSLNYGYTF.

This clone was seen only once. The gene calls are TRBV10-2 and TRBJ1-1; no definite D call. Germline lookup yields CDR1 WSHSY and CDR2 SAAADI. With 6 bases removed from V and 0 bases from J, the gap between germline ends came to 11 bases. This CDR3 region has 14 residues. The CDR3 loop reads CASSPGVMNTEAFF. The CDR3 nucleotides read TGCGCCAGCAGCCCAGGAGTCATGAACACTGAAGCTTTCTTT.

The chain joins TRBV6-5 to TRBJ1-2; 7 bases are a match to TRBD1. V lost 6 bases to trimming and J lost 3 bases; unmatched junction nucleotides: 7. Germline loops: CDR1 MNHEY, CDR2 SVGAGI. CDR3 length: 14 amino acids. The CDR3 reads CASSYGTAYYGYTF. The DNA for the CDR3 is TGTGCCAGCAGCTACGGGACAGCGTACTATGGCTACACCTTC.

The chain is built from TRBV5-5 and TRBJ2-7; D unresolved. This CDR3 has 13 amino acids. Trimming removed 0 bases at V and 2 bases at J, with 6 bases between. The germline V gene encodes CDR1 SGHKS and CDR2 YYEKEE (reference sequence). CDR3 amino acids: CASSLVVPYEQYF. In nucleotides, the CDR3 is TGTGCCAGCAGCTTGGTTGTCCCCTACGAGCAGTACTTC.

This clone has just one count. The J gene is TRBJ1-5, the V gene TRBV19; D is undetermined. The CDR3 runs 16 residues. Germline V lookup: CDR1 LNHDA, CDR2 SQIVND (reference sequence). V lost 3 bases, J lost 6 bases, and 18 bases lay in between. CDR3 loop: CASSMILAKEIQPQHF. The CDR3 DNA reads as TGTGCCAGTAGTATGATTTTGGCCAAAGAAATTCAGCCCCAGCATTTT.

Here the CDR3 DNA reads TGTGCCAGCAGCGGACAGGTCTCCTACGAGCAGTACTTC. It codes for CASSGQVSYEQYF. The rearrangement uses TRBV9 and TRBJ2-7, with a weak D call TRBD1 (6 bases). The germline V gene has CDR1 SGDLS and CDR2 YYNGEE. The CDR3 is 13 residues long. V lost 3 bases and J lost 0, with 7 bases in between.

In this sample, this clone turned up once. This rearrangement joins TRBV5-4 to TRBJ2-5; D call uncertain. V lost 4 bases to trimming and J lost 4 bases, with 11 bases between them. This CDR3 contains 13 residues. Germline CDR1 SGHNT, CDR2 YYREEE (reference sequence). The CDR3: CASSGPAVETQYF. CDR3 DNA: TGTGCCAGCAGCGGGCCCGCAGTAGAGACCCAGTACTTC.

The chain joins TRBV2 to TRBJ2-7; D is perhaps TRBD1 or TRBD2 (6 bases each). The CDR3 has 14 residues. The V gene's germline CDR1 is SNHLY and CDR2 FYNNEI. The germline V and J ends were trimmed by 6 bases and 7 bases, with 19 bases remaining between them. The CDR3 bases are TGTGCCAGCAGCGACAGGCTCTTAGGGGGGGAGCAGTACTTC. Amino acids: CASSDRLLGGEQYF. The whole variable domain, filled in from reference TRBV2 and TRBJ2-7, reads EPEVTQTPSHQVTQMGQEVILRCVPISNHLYFYWYRQILGQKVEFLVSFYNNEISEKSEIFDDQFSVERPDGSNFTLKIRSTKLEDSAMYFCASSDRLLGGEQYFGPGTRLTVT.

V usage is TRBV18 and J usage is TRBJ1-1; tentative D call: TRBD1 (6 bases). The germline V and J ends were trimmed by 4 bases and 4 bases, with 16 bases remaining between them. The CDR3 loop spans 15 amino acids. The germline gives CDR1 KGHSH, CDR2 LQKENI. As DNA, the CDR3 is TGTGCCAGCTCACGACTGGTGGGGGCGGGCACTGAAGCTTTCTTT. This translates into CASSRLVGAGTEAFF.

The chain joins TRBV9 to TRBJ2-1; no clear D. Between the trimmed V and J ends, which lost 0 bases and 8 bases, there was a span of 21 bases. CDR3 length: 17 amino acids. Germline CDR1 SGDLS, CDR2 YYNGEE. The CDR3 sequence is CASSVDTVGRGHDEQFF. In nucleotides, the CDR3 is TGTGCCAGCAGCGTAGATACAGTTGGGCGAGGTCACGATGAGCAGTTCTTC.

V usage is TRBV19 and J usage is TRBJ2-7; no clear D gene. The CDR3 extends over 13 amino acids. The V end lost 1 base, the J end lost 3 bases, and 7 bases lay between the germline ends. Germline loops: CDR1 LNHDA, CDR2 SQIVND (reference sequence). The CDR3 here is CASSIGSFYEQYF. CDR3 coding DNA: TGTGCCAGTAGTATAGGGAGTTTCTACGAGCAGTACTTC.

The chain couples TRBV30 to TRBJ2-5, with D perhaps matching TRBD2 (5 bases). Germline V gene data show CDR1 as GTSNPN and CDR2 as SVGIG (reference sequence). V was shortened by 2 bases and J by 2 bases, with 15 bases between the two germline ends. The CDR3 runs to 15 residues. The CDR3 DNA is TGTGCCTGGAGTTACGGGCGGGCTATACAAGAGACCCAGTACTTC. Translating it yields CAWSYGRAIQETQYF.

J is TRBJ2-2 and V is TRBV2, with D unclear. This CDR3 comprises 14 residues. Trimming removed 3 bases from V and 2 bases from J, with 7 bases in between. Germline V gene data show CDR1 as SNHLY and CDR2 as FYNNEI. The CDR3 loop is CASSEWLNTGELFF. The CDR3 DNA is TGTGCCAGCAGTGAGTGGCTAAACACCGGGGAGCTGTTTTTT. The variable domain in full, with the rest retrieved from reference TRBV2 and TRBJ2-2, is EPEVTQTPSHQVTQMGQEVILRCVPISNHLYFYWYRQILGQKVEFLVSFYNNEISEKSEIFDDQFSVERPDGSNFTLKIRSTKLEDSAMYFCASSEWLNTGELFFGEGSRLTVL.

The rearrangement links TRBV4-2 to TRBJ2-7, with D perhaps TRBD1 (6 bases). Germline values: CDR1 LGHNA, CDR2 YNFKEQ. V shed 2 bases and J shed 6 bases, with 14 bases lying between them. The CDR3 runs to 14 residues. The CDR3 is CASSQQVTGTEQYF. CDR3 nucleotides: TGTGCCAGCAGCCAACAGGTAACAGGGACCGAGCAGTACTTC.

The rearrangement joins TRBV19 to TRBJ2-5, with D possibly being TRBD1 or TRBD2 (6 bases each). V lost 4 bases, J lost 2 bases, and 17 bases lay in between. Germline V gene sequence: CDR1 LNHDA, CDR2 SQIVND (reference sequence). The CDR3 covers 16 residues. In nucleotides, the CDR3 is TGTGCCAGTAGTAAGGGGGACTGGGGATTACAAGAGACCCAGTACTTC. Amino acids: CASSKGDWGLQETQYF.

V usage is TRBV7-6 and J usage is TRBJ2-1, with TRBD2 matching over 12 bases. Germline V gives CDR1 SGHVS, CDR2 FNYEAQ. V lost 1 base to trimming and J lost 9 bases; unmatched junction nucleotides: 4. CDR3 length: 15 residues. CDR3 in DNA: TGTGCCAGCAGCTTAGGACTAGCGGGAGCCGGTGAGCAGTTCTTC. Translating it yields CASSLGLAGAGEQFF.

This clone was picked up a small number of times. The chain joins TRBV30 to TRBJ1-1, with D perhaps TRBD1 (5 bases). The CDR3 has 12 residues. The V and J ends lost 5 bases and 5 bases respectively, with 12 bases between them. Per germline, CDR1 GTSNPN and CDR2 SVGIG (reference sequence). The DNA of the CDR3 is TGTGCCTGGGCCAAGGGGATTACTGAAGCTTTCTTT. Its protein is CAWAKGITEAFF.

The rearrangement joins TRBV27 to TRBJ1-5, with TRBD1 identical over 9 bases. V lost 3 bases to trimming and J lost 6 bases; unmatched junction nucleotides: 3. This CDR3 region has 14 residues. The germline CDR1 and CDR2 sequences are MNHEY and SMNVEV (reference sequence). The CDR3 is CASSLGQGGQPQHF. CDR3 nucleotides: TGTGCCAGCAGTTTGGGACAGGGTGGTCAGCCCCAGCATTTT.